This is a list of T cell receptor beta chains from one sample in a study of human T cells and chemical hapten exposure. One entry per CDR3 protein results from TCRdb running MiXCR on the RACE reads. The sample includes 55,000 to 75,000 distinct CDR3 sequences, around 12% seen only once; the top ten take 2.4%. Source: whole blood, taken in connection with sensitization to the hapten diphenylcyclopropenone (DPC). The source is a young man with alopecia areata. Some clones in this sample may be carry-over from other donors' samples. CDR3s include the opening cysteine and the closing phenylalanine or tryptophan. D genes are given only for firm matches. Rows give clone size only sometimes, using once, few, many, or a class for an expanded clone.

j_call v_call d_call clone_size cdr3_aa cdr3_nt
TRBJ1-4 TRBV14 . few CASSQGGLNEKLFF TGTGCCAGCAGCCAAGGGGGCCTTAATGAAAAACTGTTTTTT
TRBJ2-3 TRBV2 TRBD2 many CASRLFSSGGDTQYF TGTGCCAGCAGACTATTTAGTAGCGGGGGAGATACGCAGTATTTT
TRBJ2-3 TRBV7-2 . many CASSSVRVNTDTQYF TGTGCCAGCAGCTCCGTTAGGGTAAACACAGATACGCAGTATTTT
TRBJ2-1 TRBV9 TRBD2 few CASSGLAGVGEQFF TGTGCCAGCAGCGGATTAGCGGGGGTAGGGGAGCAGTTCTTC
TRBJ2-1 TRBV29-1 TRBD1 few CSAGTGGLGEQFF TGCAGCGCCGGGACAGGGGGCTTAGGTGAGCAGTTCTTC
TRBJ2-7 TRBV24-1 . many CATSDFNYEQYF TGTGCCACCAGTGATTTCAACTACGAGCAGTACTTC
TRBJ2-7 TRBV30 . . CAWSTMGRRLGGEQYF TGTGCCTGGAGTACAATGGGACGCAGATTAGGTGGCGAGCAGTACTTC
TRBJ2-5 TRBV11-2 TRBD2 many CASSSRPGLAEETQYF TGTGCCAGCAGCTCCCGCCCCGGACTAGCGGAAGAGACCCAGTACTTC
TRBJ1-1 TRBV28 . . CASSAPARFQAFF TGTGCCAGCAGTGCGCCAGCGAGATTTCAGGCTTTCTTT
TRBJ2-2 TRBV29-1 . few CSVEGQGRAGELFF TGCAGCGTTGAGGGCCAGGGTCGGGCCGGGGAGCTGTTTTTT
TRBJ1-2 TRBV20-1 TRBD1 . CSAQDTGQGAFGYTF TGCAGTGCGCAAGACACGGGACAGGGGGCATTTGGCTACACCTTC
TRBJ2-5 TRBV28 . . CASKKWRGRKGQETQYF TGTGCCTCCAAGAAGTGGAGGGGCCGCAAGGGCCAAGAGACCCAGTACTTC
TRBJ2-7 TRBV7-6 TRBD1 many CASSTRDRSTYEQYF TGTGCCAGCAGCACCCGGGACAGGAGCACCTACGAGCAGTACTTC
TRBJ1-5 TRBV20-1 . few CSATRPSATDQPQHF TGCAGTGCTACTCGTCCTAGCGCGACCGATCAGCCCCAGCATTTT
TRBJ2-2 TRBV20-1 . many CSAREGMGKNTGELFF TGCAGTGCTAGAGAGGGGATGGGCAAGAACACCGGGGAGCTGTTTTTT
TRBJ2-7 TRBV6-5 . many CASSYSLGRGSYEQYF TGTGCCAGCAGTTACTCGCTGGGACGCGGGTCCTACGAGCAGTACTTC
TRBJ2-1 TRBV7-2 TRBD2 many CASSFSGGATVEQFF TGTGCCAGCAGCTTTAGCGGGGGGGCCACTGTTGAGCAGTTCTTC
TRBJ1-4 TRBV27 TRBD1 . CASSLATGGTEKLFF TGTGCCAGCAGTTTAGCGACAGGGGGGACTGAAAAACTGTTTTTT
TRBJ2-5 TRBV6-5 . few CASSYPPGETQYF TGTGCCAGCAGTTACCCCCCTGGAGAGACCCAGTACTTC
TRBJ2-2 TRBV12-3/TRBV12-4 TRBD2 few CASTSGGYANTGELFF TGTGCCAGCACTAGCGGGGGGTACGCGAACACCGGGGAGCTGTTTTTT
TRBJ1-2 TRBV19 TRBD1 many CASSKRTGVLGNYGYTF TGTGCCAGTAGCAAGAGGACAGGCGTATTAGGCAACTATGGCTACACCTTC
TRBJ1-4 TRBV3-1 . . CASSQDIGGQNEKLFF TGTGCCAGCAGCCAAGATATCGGCGGACAGAATGAAAAACTGTTTTTT
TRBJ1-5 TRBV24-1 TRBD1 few CATSDGGQGAGQPQHF TGTGCCACCAGTGATGGCGGGCAGGGGGCTGGTCAGCCCCAGCATTTT
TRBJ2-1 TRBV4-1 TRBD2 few CASSQPGLAGGREQFF TGCGCCAGCAGCCAACCCGGACTAGCGGGGGGGCGAGAGCAGTTCTTC
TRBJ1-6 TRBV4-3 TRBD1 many CASSPAGTEPSALHF TGCGCCAGCAGCCCGGCCGGGACAGAGCCCTCGGCCCTCCACTTT
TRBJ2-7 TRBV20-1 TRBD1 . CSATGTELYEQYF TGCAGTGCGACCGGGACAGAGCTCTACGAGCAGTACTTC
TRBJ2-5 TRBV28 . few CASSLWSNGGQETQYF TGTGCCAGCAGTTTATGGTCTAACGGGGGTCAAGAGACCCAGTACTTC
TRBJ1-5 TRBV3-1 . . CASSQSALNQPQHF TGTGCCAGCAGCCAATCGGCCCTCAATCAGCCCCAGCATTTT
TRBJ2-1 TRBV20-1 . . CSAREGGYNEQFF TGCAGTGCTAGAGAGGGCGGCTACAATGAGCAGTTCTTC